This T cell receptor beta chain was recorded in a study of control samples from healthy donors and cancer patients. Profiled with immunoSEQ multiplex PCR; TCRdb holds only in-frame clones, not every one. The sample lists 150,000 to 200,000 clones; 90% to 95% were seen once. Germline values: CDR1 MNHNS, CDR2 SASEGT. Trimming removed 3 bases from V and 3 bases from J, with 6 bases in between. The length of the CDR3 is 13 residues. The receptor's source is a young woman in good health. The V gene is TRBV6-1, the J gene TRBJ2-4; D is unresolved. What was sequenced was blood. CDR3 nucleotide sequence: TGTGCCAGCAGTGAGGTGATCAAAAACATTCAGTACTTC. Amino acid sequence: CASSEVIKNIQYF.